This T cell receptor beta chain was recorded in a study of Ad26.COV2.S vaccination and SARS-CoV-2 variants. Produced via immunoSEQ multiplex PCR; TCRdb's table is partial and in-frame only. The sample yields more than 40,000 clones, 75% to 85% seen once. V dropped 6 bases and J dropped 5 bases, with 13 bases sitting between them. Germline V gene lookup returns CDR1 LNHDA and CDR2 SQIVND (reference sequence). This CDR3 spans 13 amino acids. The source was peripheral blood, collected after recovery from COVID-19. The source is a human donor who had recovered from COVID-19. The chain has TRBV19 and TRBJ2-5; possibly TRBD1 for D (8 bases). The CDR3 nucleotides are TGTGCCAGTAGCGTACAGGGGGGGGAGACCCAGTACTTC. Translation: CASSVQGGETQYF.